This T cell receptor (beta chain) was obtained from a study of cytomegalovirus exposure and HLA in healthy donors. Study conclusions and caveats: Reports indicated that the classifier achieved high specificity and sensitivity in diagnosing cytomegalovirus status. Reportedly, HLA-A and HLA-B alleles of most subjects were accurately predicted from TCR beta.

On this clone itself: Its antigen is not identified.

The PCR used 60 Vbeta and 13 Jbeta primers. Profiled with immunoSEQ multiplex PCR; TCRdb holds only in-frame clones, not every one. The sample lists 90,000 to 140,000 clones; around 75% were seen once. The length of the CDR3 is 11 residues. Per germline, CDR1 DFQATT and CDR2 SNEGSKA (reference sequence). V was trimmed by 5 bases and J by 6 bases, leaving 9 bases between them. The sample consisted of PBMCs. The TCR was taken from a young man in good health and CMV-seronegative. The chain links TRBV20-1 to TRBJ2-3, with D maybe TRBD2 (5 bases). The CDR3 region has the DNA TGCAGTGCTTTCCGCGGGGATACGCAGTATTTT. This gives the protein CSAFRGDTQYF.